This TCR beta chain was retrieved from a study of technical replicates of blood from a handful of donors. The protocol was immunoSEQ multiplex PCR, while the TCRdb copy is restricted to in-frame clones and leaves out a portion. The sample lists some 17,000 clones, around 87% occurring once. The CDR3 extends over 13 amino acids. Trimming took 3 bases from V and 4 from J, leaving 4 bases between them. Germline CDR1 MNHEY, CDR2 SMNVEV (reference sequence). The receptor was isolated from a human donor in good health. The sequenced sample consisted of PBMCs. The V call is TRBV27, the J call TRBJ2-6; D ambiguous. CDR3 region: CASSLSGANVLTF. CDR3 in DNA: TGTGCCAGCAGTTTGTCAGGGGCCAACGTCCTGACTTTC.